This T cell receptor beta chain was found in a study of OX40 agonist ivuxolimab in advanced cancers. About this clone itself: Its cognate antigen is unknown.

This CDR3 region has 13 residues. In germline, CDR1 is SEHNR, CDR2 FQNEAQ (reference sequence). Trimming shortened V by 4 bases and J by 4 bases, and 11 bases separated the two germline ends. General study findings and limits: The mean number of expanded clones was higher in CD8+ T cells than in CD4+. Expanded peripheral T cells had an undetermined antigen specificity.

TCRdb's table, derived via immunoSEQ multiplex PCR, lists solely in-frame clones and lacks some. The sample lists some 50,000 clones, about 81% occurring once. The receptor was derived from an adult with an advanced solid tumor such as melanoma, head and neck, liver or kidney cancer. The chain employs TRBV7-9 and TRBJ2-7; D unresolved. The sequenced sample was CD4+ or CD8+ T cells sorted from blood, obtained in a trial of the OX40 agonist ivuxolimab. The CDR3 protein is CASSSGRIYEQYF. The CDR3 nucleotides are TGTGCCAGCAGCTCAGGCAGGATTTACGAGCAGTACTTC.